The next 10 T cell receptor beta chains were all read from a single sample in a study of shared clonotypes between healthy human individuals. The method was immunoSEQ multiplex PCR; TCRdb's version includes in-frame clones alone and lacks a portion of them. The data contain 2 million to 2.5 million clones, approximately 95% of them singletons. Sequencing input: naive CD4+ T cells sorted from blood. Described subset: CD45RA+ positively selected. Receptor source: a man aged 18-30 years in good health.

The chain carries TRBV5-8 and TRBJ1-3; no reliable D call. Trimming shortened V by 0 bases and J by 2 bases, and 9 bases separated the two germline ends. The germline CDR1 and CDR2 sequences are SGHTS and YDEGEE. The CDR3 is 15 amino acids. DNA for the CDR3: TGTGCCAGCAGCTTGGGTTGGGGAGCTGGAAACACCATATATTTT. Translating it yields CASSLGWGAGNTIYF.

This clone was seen a handful of times. This chain connects TRBV6-1 to TRBJ2-5; 8 bases align to TRBD1. Germline V lookup: CDR1 MNHNS, CDR2 SASEGT. This CDR3 is 16 amino acids long. V lost 2 bases to trimming and J lost 0 bases; unmatched junction nucleotides: 5. The CDR3 protein is CASSEWGTGDQETQYF. Written as DNA, the CDR3 is TGTGCCAGCAGTGAATGGGGGACAGGAGACCAAGAGACCCAGTACTTC.

This sequence joins TRBV2 and TRBJ2-7; perhaps TRBD2 as D (5 bases). The CDR3 is 14 residues long. V was cut by 6 bases and J by 5 bases, with 17 bases left in between. Germline CDR1 and CDR2: SNHLY and FYNNEI. CDR3: CASRDSRNGHEQYF. The CDR3 nucleotides read TGTGCCAGCAGGGACTCACGGAACGGCCACGAGCAGTACTTC. The variable domain in full, completed from reference TRBV2 and TRBJ2-7, reads EPEVTQTPSHQVTQMGQEVILRCVPISNHLYFYWYRQILGQKVEFLVSFYNNEISEKSEIFDDQFSVERPDGSNFTLKIRSTKLEDSAMYFCASRDSRNGHEQYFGPGTRLTVT.

This chain links TRBV7-3 with TRBJ2-5, with TRBD2 identical over 9 bases. The germline V gene encodes CDR1 SGHTA and CDR2 FQGTGA. The CDR3 spans 16 residues. V trimming: 0 bases; J trimming: 4 bases; junction bases outside the gene matches: 6. The CDR3 DNA reads TGTGCCAGCAGCTTAACGCTAGCGGGGTTAGGAGAGACCCAGTACTTC. It translates to CASSLTLAGLGETQYF.

The V call is TRBV19, the J call TRBJ1-1; TRBD1 matches 7 bases. With 6 bases clipped from V and 2 bases from J, the junction kept 12 bases outside the gene matches. Germline loops: CDR1 LNHDA, CDR2 SQIVND (reference sequence). The CDR3 sequence is 16 residues long. CDR3 residues: CASSFTGYRGNTEAFF. The CDR3 nucleotides are TGTGCCAGTAGCTTTACTGGGTACAGGGGCAACACTGAAGCTTTCTTT.

The CDR3 nucleotides read TGTGCCAGCAGACCACAGGGGGATGGCACTGAAGCTTTCTTT. It translates to CASRPQGDGTEAFF. V gene TRBV7-9 combines with J gene TRBJ1-1; 8 bases match TRBD1. V lost 6 bases to trimming and J lost 4 bases; unmatched junction nucleotides: 7. Germline CDR1 is SEHNR and CDR2 is FQNEAQ (reference sequence). The CDR3 runs 14 residues.

The chain couples TRBV9 to TRBJ1-2, with D perhaps matching TRBD1 (6 bases). The CDR3 sequence is 14 residues long. Trimming shortened V by 3 bases and J by 2 bases, and 11 bases separated the two germline ends. The germline V gene encodes CDR1 SGDLS and CDR2 YYNGEE. The CDR3 is CASSEGHLNYGYTF. CDR3 nucleotides: TGTGCCAGCAGCGAGGGACACTTGAACTATGGCTACACCTTC.

The CDR3 coding sequence is TGTGCCAGCAGCTTCGTTGACAGGCTGAACACTGAAGCTTTCTTT. Amino acids: CASSFVDRLNTEAFF. V gene TRBV7-9 combines with J gene TRBJ1-1, with D perhaps matching TRBD1 (6 bases). The CDR3 extends over 15 amino acids. The germline gives CDR1 SEHNR, CDR2 FQNEAQ (reference sequence). V lost 3 bases, J lost 0 bases, and 11 bases lay in between.

This chain connects TRBV6-1 to TRBJ2-4; TRBD1 matches 8 bases. With 4 bases clipped from V and 1 base from J, the junction kept 3 bases outside the gene matches. Germline lookup yields CDR1 MNHNS and CDR2 SASEGT. The CDR3 contains 15 residues. CDR3 DNA sequence: TGTGCCAGCAGTGCAGGGGGCGATGCCAAAAACATTCAGTACTTC. It translates to CASSAGGDAKNIQYF.

This chain connects TRBV30 to TRBJ1-2, with 8 bases aligning to TRBD1. J lost 2 bases, V lost 3 bases, and 11 bases had no gene match. This CDR3 is built from 16 residues. CDR1 is GTSNPN and CDR2 is SVGIG in the germline V gene (reference sequence). This CDR3 is CAWRGPGQGGNYGYTF. CDR3 in DNA: TGTGCCTGGAGGGGGCCCGGACAGGGAGGAAACTATGGCTACACCTTC.